This T cell receptor (beta chain) was retrieved from a study of blood T cell repertoires in COVID-19. Profiling relied on immunoSEQ multiplex PCR, and the TCRdb table lists in-frame clones only, not all of them. The profile shows 400,000 or so clones, 70% to 90% of them singletons. Germline CDR1 MNHNY, CDR2 SVGAGI (reference sequence). CDR3 length equals 12 residues. V was pared by 3 bases and J by 6 bases, with 9 bases between. The sequence was obtained from a man in his late teens or twenties with COVID-19, enrolled during active disease. The sequenced sample was peripheral blood. The rearrangement links TRBV6-6 to TRBJ2-7; a weak D match, TRBD2 (5 bases). This chain's CDR3 is CASSYAGPEQYF. The CDR3 nucleotides read TGTGCCAGCAGTTATGCGGGCCCCGAGCAGTACTTC.